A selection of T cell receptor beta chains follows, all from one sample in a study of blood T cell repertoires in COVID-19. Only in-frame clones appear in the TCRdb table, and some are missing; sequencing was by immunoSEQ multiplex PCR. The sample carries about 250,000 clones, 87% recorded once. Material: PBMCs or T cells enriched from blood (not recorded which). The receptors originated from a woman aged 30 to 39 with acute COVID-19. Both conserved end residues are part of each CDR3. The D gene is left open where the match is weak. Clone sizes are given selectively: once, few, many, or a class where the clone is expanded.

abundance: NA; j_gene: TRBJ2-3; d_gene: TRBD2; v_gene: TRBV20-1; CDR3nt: TGCAGTGCTAGTGTGGGCAGGGAGGGAGATACGCAGTATTTT; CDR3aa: CSASVGREGDTQYF
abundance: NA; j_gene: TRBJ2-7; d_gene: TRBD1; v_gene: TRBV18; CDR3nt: TGTGCCAGCTCAGCACACAGGGGCTGGGACAGTTCCTACGAGCAGTACTTC; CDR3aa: CASSAHRGWDSSYEQYF
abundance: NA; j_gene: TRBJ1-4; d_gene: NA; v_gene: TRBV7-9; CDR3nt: TGTGCCAGCAGTCCCTTAAGGGGACTGTTTTTT; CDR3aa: CASSPLRGLFF
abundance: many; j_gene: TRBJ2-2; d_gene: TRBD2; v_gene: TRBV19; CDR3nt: TGTGCCAGTAGTAGCGGGAGGGGTTCCGGGGAGCTGTTTTTT; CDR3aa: CASSSGRGSGELFF
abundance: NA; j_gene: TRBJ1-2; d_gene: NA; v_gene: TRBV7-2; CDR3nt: TGTGCCAGCAGCTTAGTACAGGCCTCCTATGGCTACACCTTC; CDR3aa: CASSLVQASYGYTF
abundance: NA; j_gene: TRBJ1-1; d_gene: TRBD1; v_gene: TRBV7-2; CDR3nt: TGTGCCAGCAGCCCAGGACAGGGGGGGAGGGAAGCTTTCTTT; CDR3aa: CASSPGQGGREAFF
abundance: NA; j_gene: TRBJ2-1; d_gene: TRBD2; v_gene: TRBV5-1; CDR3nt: TGCGCCAGCACTCAAGCGGGAGTCCCCTTCCCTAATGAGCAGTTCTTC; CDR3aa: CASTQAGVPFPNEQFF
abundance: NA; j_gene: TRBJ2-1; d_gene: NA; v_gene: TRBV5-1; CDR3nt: TGCGCCAGCAGCTTGGGGCCAGGCGATGAGCAGTTCTTC; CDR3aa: CASSLGPGDEQFF
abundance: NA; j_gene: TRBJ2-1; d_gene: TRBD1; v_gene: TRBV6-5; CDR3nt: TGTGCCGGAACGAAGGGGACAGCTAACTACAATGAGCAGTTCTTC; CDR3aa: CAGTKGTANYNEQFF
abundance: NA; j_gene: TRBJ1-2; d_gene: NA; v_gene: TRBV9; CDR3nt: TGTGCCAGCAGCGTACGGGACACTTCTGGCTATGGCTACACCTTC; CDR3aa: CASSVRDTSGYGYTF
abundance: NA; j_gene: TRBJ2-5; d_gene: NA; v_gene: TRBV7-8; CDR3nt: TGTGCCAGCAGCCTGGTTGCGGAGACCCAGTACTTC; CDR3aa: CASSLVAETQYF
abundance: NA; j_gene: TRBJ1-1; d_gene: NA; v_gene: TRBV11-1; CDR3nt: TGTGCCAGCAGCTTAGAGCGGGGAACTGAAGCTTTCTTT; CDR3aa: CASSLERGTEAFF
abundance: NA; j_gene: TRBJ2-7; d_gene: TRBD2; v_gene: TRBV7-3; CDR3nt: TGTGCCAGCAGCCCAGGGACTAGCGGAAAACGGGGGTCTCACGAGCAGTACTTC; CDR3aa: CASSPGTSGKRGSHEQYF
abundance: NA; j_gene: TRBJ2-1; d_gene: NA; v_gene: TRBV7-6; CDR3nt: TGTGCCAGCATGGACGTTGGGGGGGCCTCTTTCAATGAGCAGTTCTTC; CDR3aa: CASMDVGGASFNEQFF
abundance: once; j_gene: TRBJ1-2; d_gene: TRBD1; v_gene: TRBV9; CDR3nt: TGTGCCAGCAGCGTAGGTTTGGACAGGGGAGATGGCTACACCTTC; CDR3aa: CASSVGLDRGDGYTF
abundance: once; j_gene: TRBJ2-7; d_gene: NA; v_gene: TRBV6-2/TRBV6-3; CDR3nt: TGTGCCAGCAGTTACCCCAGGGGCCCCGAGCAGTACTTC; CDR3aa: CASSYPRGPEQYF
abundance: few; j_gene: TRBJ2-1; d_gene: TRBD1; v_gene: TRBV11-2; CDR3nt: TGTGCCAGCAGCTTAGTAAAGGGACAGGGTCTAAGGGAGCAGTTCTTC; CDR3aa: CASSLVKGQGLREQFF
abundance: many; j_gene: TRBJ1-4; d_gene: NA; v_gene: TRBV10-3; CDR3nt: TGTGCCATCAGTGAACATGCTGAAAAACTGTTTTTT; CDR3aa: CAISEHAEKLFF
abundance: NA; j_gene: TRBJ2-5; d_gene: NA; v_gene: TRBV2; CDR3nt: TGTGCCAGCAGTGTAACAGAAGAGACCCAGTACTTC; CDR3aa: CASSVTEETQYF
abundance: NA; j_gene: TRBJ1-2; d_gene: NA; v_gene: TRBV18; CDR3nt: TGTGCCAGCTCACCAGTTGATGTCTATAACTATGGCTACACCTTC; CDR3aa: CASSPVDVYNYGYTF
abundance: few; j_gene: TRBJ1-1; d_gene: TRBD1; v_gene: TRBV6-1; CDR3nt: TGTGCCAGCAGTGAAGAGAAGACAGGGGGAAGGTTCAGCACTGAAGCTTTCTTT; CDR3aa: CASSEEKTGGRFSTEAFF
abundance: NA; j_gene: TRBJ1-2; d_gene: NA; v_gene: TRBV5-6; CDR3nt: TGTGCCAGCAGCTTGGACAGGGTCGCGAGCTATGGCTACACCTTC; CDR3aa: CASSLDRVASYGYTF
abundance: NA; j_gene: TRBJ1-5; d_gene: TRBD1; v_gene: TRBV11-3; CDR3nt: TGTGCCAGCAGCCTATTACAGGGGAACCAGCCCCAGCATTTT; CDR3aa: CASSLLQGNQPQHF
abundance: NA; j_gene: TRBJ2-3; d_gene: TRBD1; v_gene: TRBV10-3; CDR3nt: TGTGCCATCAGCACGGACAGGGGGCGTAGAGATACGCAGTATTTT; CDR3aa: CAISTDRGRRDTQYF
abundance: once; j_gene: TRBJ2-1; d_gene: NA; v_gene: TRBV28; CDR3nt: TGTGCCAGCAGTTCGCTAGCCGGAGGGGTCGGGGAGCAGTTCTTC; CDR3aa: CASSSLAGGVGEQFF
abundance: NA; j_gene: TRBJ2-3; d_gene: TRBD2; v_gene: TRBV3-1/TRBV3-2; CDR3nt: TGTGCCAGCAGCCCTATGGGACTAGCGGGGGGCACAGATACGCAGTATTTT; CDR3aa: CASSPMGLAGGTDTQYF
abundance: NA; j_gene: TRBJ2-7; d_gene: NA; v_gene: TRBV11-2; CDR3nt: TGTGCCAGCAGCTTGGAGACTAGTTTCCCATACGAGCAGTACTTC; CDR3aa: CASSLETSFPYEQYF
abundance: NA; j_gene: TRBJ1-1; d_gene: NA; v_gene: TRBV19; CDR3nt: TGTGCCAGTAGTTCAGGGTGGGCGAACACTGAAGCTTTCTTT; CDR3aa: CASSSGWANTEAFF
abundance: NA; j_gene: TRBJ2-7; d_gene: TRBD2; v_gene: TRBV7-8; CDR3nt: TGTGCCAGCAGCTTAGTTGGGACTAGCGGTTACGAGCAGTACTTC; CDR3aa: CASSLVGTSGYEQYF
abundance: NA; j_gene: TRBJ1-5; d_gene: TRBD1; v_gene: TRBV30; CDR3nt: TGTGCCTGGTCTGGGACAGGGAATCAGCCCCAGCATTTT; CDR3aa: CAWSGTGNQPQHF
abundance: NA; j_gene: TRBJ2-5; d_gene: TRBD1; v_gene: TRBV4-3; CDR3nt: TGCGCCAGCAGCCAAGTCACAGGGGTGGGGCAAGAGACCCAGTACTTC; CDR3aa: CASSQVTGVGQETQYF
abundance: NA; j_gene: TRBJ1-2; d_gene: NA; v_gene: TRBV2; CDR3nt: TGTGCCAGCTCTCGACGGGGAGCTAACTATGGCTACACCTTC; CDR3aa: CASSRRGANYGYTF
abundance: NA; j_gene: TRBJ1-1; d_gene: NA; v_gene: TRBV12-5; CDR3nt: TGTGCTAGTGGTTTTACCCGGGGGGCCGGCACTGAAGCTTTCTTT; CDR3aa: CASGFTRGAGTEAFF
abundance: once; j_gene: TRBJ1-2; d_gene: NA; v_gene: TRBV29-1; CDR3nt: TGCAGCGTCCGTTTGACAGCCAGCTATGGCTACACCTTC; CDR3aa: CSVRLTASYGYTF
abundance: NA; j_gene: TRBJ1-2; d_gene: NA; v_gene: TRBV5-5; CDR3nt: TGTGCCAGCAGCTCAAGAGATGGGACTCATGGCTACACCTTC; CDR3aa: CASSSRDGTHGYTF
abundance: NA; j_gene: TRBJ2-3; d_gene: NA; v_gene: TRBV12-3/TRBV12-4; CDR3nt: TGTGCCAGCAGTGAGGCGGGAGATACGCAGTATTTT; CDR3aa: CASSEAGDTQYF
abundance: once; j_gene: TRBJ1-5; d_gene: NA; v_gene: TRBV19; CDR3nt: TGTGCCAGTAGTCCCACCTCAGGGGTCAATCAGCCCCAGCATTTT; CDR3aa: CASSPTSGVNQPQHF
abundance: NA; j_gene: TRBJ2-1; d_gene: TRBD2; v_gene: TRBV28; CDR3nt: TGTGCCAGCAGTTTAGTCGTTCTCAAATCTAGCGGGAGACGTAATGAGCAGTTCTTC; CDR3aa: CASSLVVLKSSGRRNEQFF
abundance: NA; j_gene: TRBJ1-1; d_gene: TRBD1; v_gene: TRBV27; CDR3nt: TGTGCCACCGCTGAACTCGGACAGGGGAAGGCCACTGAAGCTTTCTTT; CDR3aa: CATAELGQGKATEAFF
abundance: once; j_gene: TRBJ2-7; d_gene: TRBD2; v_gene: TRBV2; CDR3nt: TGTGCCAGCAGTGGACTAGCGGGTACCTACGAGCAGTACTTC; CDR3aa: CASSGLAGTYEQYF
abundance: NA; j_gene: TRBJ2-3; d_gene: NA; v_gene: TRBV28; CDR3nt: TGTGCCAGCAGGCATAGTACTAGTTATAATACGCAGTATTTT; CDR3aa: CASRHSTSYNTQYF
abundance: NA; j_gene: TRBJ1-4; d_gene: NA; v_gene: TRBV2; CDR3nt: TGTGCCAGCAGACAGGAGCCAAATGAAAAACTGTTTTTT; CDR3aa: CASRQEPNEKLFF
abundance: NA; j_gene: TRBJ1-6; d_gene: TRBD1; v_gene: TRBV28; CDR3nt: TGTGCCAGCAGCATGACAGGGGGCAATAATTCACCCCTCCACTTT; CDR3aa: CASSMTGGNNSPLHF
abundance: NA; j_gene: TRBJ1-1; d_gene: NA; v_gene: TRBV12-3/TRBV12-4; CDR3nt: TGTGCCAGCAGTTTAGGGACAAACACTGAAGCTTTCTTT; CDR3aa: CASSLGTNTEAFF
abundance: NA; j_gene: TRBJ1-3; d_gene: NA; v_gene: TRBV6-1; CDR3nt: TGTGCCAGCAGTGAACGGCCAGGGGCCGGAGACACCATATATTTT; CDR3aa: CASSERPGAGDTIYF
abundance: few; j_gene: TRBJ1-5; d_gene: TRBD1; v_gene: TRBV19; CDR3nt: TGTGCCAGTCTGACAGGGGCCGGAAATCAGCCCCAGCATTTT; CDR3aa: CASLTGAGNQPQHF
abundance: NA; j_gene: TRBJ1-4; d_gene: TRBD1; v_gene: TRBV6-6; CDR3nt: TGTGCCAGCAGTCCTGACAGGGTGCGAGAGGAAAAACTGTTTTTT; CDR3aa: CASSPDRVREEKLFF
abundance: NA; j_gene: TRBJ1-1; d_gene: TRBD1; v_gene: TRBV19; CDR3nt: TGTGCCAGTAGTGTGACAGGGTACGTTCTTGGGAAGGCTGAAGCTTTCTTT; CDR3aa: CASSVTGYVLGKAEAFF
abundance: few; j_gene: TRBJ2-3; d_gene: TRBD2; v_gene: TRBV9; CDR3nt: TGTGCCAGCAGCGTCCACGTAGCGGGAGGTGTTATAGATACGCAGTATTTT; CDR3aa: CASSVHVAGGVIDTQYF
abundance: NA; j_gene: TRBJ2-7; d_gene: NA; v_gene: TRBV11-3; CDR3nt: TGTGCCAGCAGCGTGGGGACATCATCCTCCTACGAGCAGTACTTC; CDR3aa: CASSVGTSSSYEQYF